This section outlines one TCR beta chain sequence together with its context. Its antigen is still unknown. Trimming cost V 0 bases and J 1 base; bases outside gene matches: 2. The germline V gene has CDR1 SGHRS and CDR2 YFSETQ. The CDR3 consists of 17 residues. The sample belongs to a study of cytomegalovirus exposure and HLA in healthy donors. Study context: From 170 million or so T cells, an earlier analysis saw approximately 110 million unique TCR beta sequences. An early release of data contained approximately 80 million unique TCRs, which came from HLA-typed donors.

Whole-study findings and limits: A missense DCLRE1C variant was associated with V- and J-gene trimming of TCR beta chains in a later analysis, and an independent cohort replicated the association.

The study ran its PCR with 60 Vbeta and 13 Jbeta primers. The method was immunoSEQ multiplex PCR; TCRdb's version includes in-frame clones alone and lacks a portion of them. Among some 150,000 clones, roughly four fifths were seen once, and the ten largest hold around 4.1%. The receptor was isolated from a man aged 35 to 55 in good health and CMV-seropositive. The chain recombines TRBV5-1 with TRBJ1-6; TRBD1 agrees at 9 bases. The sample taken for sequencing was PBMCs. The CDR3 DNA follows: TGCGCCAGCAGCTTGGGGGACAGGGAATCCTATAATTCACCCCTCCACTTT. This codes for CASSLGDRESYNSPLHF.